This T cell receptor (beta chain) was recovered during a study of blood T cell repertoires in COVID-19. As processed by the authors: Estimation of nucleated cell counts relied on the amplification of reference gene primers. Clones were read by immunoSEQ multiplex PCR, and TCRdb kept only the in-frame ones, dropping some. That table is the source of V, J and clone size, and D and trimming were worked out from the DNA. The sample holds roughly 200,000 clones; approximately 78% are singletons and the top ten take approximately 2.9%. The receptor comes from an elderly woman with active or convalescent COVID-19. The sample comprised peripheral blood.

CDR3 protein: CASSSPRDRVLGARTQYF. The CDR3 DNA is TGTGCCAGCAGTTCCCCCCGGGACAGGGTCCTCGGGGCTCGGACCCAGTACTTC. The chain carries TRBV27 and TRBJ2-5, with 9 bases identical to TRBD1. The length of the CDR3 is 18 residues. CDR1 is MNHEY and CDR2 is SMNVEV in the germline V gene (reference sequence). V was clipped by 4 bases and J by 7 bases; unmatched bases: 19.